These 27 T cell receptor beta chains were sequenced from one sample in a study of radiotherapy plus CTLA-4 blockade in lung cancer. Data came from immunoSEQ multiplex PCR; TCRdb stores just in-frame clones and leaves some out. The sample includes 95,000 to 150,000 clones, just under 90% of them seen just once. The specimen was peripheral blood, collected from a patient treated with radiotherapy plus ipilimumab. Every receptor here comes from a human donor with non-small cell lung cancer that progressed on radiotherapy plus ipilimumab.

The chain has TRBV5-4 and TRBJ2-7; D is perhaps TRBD1 or TRBD2 (5 bases each). This CDR3 region has 13 residues. Germline CDR1 SGHNT, CDR2 YYREEE (reference sequence). V was shortened by 0 bases and J by 4 bases, with 8 bases between the two germline ends. CDR3 DNA sequence: TGTGCCAGCAGCTTGGGAGGGGTTTACGAGCAGTACTTC. Residues: CASSLGGVYEQYF.

The genes are TRBV5-4 and TRBJ2-1, with TRBD2 matching 11 bases. The V gene end was trimmed by 3 bases and the J gene end by 7 bases; junction bases not matched to a gene: 6. The length of the CDR3 is 15 residues. Germline values: CDR1 SGHNT, CDR2 YYREEE (reference sequence). For the CDR3, the DNA is TGTGCCAGCAGCTCGGGACTAGCGGAGACTAATGAGCAGTTCTTC. Its translation: CASSSGLAETNEQFF.

V gene TRBV6-6 combines with J gene TRBJ2-3; D uncertain. V gave up 6 bases and J gave up 1 base, with 14 bases separating them. Germline V lookup: CDR1 MNHNY, CDR2 SVGAGI (reference sequence). CDR3 size: 15 residues. The DNA of the CDR3 is TGTGCCAGCAGCCCGGAAGCCGTAGGCACAGATACGCAGTATTTT. This sequence encodes CASSPEAVGTDTQYF.

The chain couples TRBV19 to TRBJ2-7; D might be TRBD1 or TRBD2, each matching 5 bases. V was trimmed by 8 bases and J by 2 bases, leaving 13 bases between them. The CDR3 consists of 13 residues. Germline assignment: CDR1 LNHDA and CDR2 SQIVND (reference sequence). CDR3 DNA sequence: TGTGCCAGTGGCGAGGGGATACCCTACGAGCAGTACTTC. This gives the protein CASGEGIPYEQYF.

The rearrangement links TRBV9 to TRBJ2-7; the match to TRBD2 covers 7 bases. CDR3 length equals 18 residues. From germline, CDR1 is SGDLS and CDR2 YYNGEE. Germline trimming cut 2 bases from V and 4 bases from J; bases unmatched to any gene: 18. Here the CDR3 reads CASSVPLAVNTNAYEQYF. CDR3 bases: TGTGCCAGCAGCGTTCCCCTAGCGGTGAATACTAATGCTTACGAGCAGTACTTC.

The chain combines TRBV19 with TRBJ1-4; D uncertain. The CDR3 spans 16 residues. V was clipped by 3 bases and J by 8 bases, with 19 bases between them. Per germline, CDR1 LNHDA and CDR2 SQIVND (reference sequence). For the CDR3, the DNA is TGTGCCAGTAGTATCGAATTTGGAAGGGATCGGGAAAAACTGTTTTTT. This translates into CASSIEFGRDREKLFF.

This clone appeared a few times. The V and J genes are TRBV5-5 and TRBJ1-5; the match to TRBD1 covers 9 bases. The CDR3 length is 17 residues. Germline trimming cut 6 bases from V and 0 bases from J; bases unmatched to any gene: 10. Germline V gives CDR1 SGHKS, CDR2 YYEKEE (reference sequence). CDR3 sequence: CASNSGTGWDSNQPQHF. CDR3 DNA sequence: TGTGCCAGCAACTCCGGGACAGGGTGGGATAGCAATCAGCCCCAGCATTTT.

J is TRBJ2-1 and V is TRBV5-1; 10 positions agree with TRBD2. Germline V lookup: CDR1 SGHRS, CDR2 YFSETQ. V gave up 5 bases and J gave up 4 bases; unmatched junction bases: 6. The CDR3 runs 15 residues. Here the CDR3 DNA reads TGCGCCAGCAGACAAGCGGGAGGGCCTTACAATGAGCAGTTCTTC. The encoded protein is CASRQAGGPYNEQFF.

The chain is built from TRBV6-5 and TRBJ2-7; tentative D call: TRBD1 (6 bases). The germline V gene has CDR1 MNHEY and CDR2 SVGAGI. V lost 8 bases, J lost 5 bases, and 19 bases lay in between. CDR3 length equals 14 residues. The CDR3 loop is CASQRKQGIHEQYF. The CDR3 region has the DNA TGTGCCAGCCAGCGGAAGCAGGGGATCCACGAGCAGTACTTC.

The chain uses TRBV5-1 and TRBJ2-5; D ambiguous. V lost 2 bases and J 2 bases, leaving 16 bases between the germline ends. Germline V CDR1 and CDR2: SGHRS, YFSETQ. The CDR3 sequence is 16 residues long. CDR3 bases: TGCGCCAGCAGCTTAGTTGTCACAACCCAGCAAGAGACCCAGTACTTC. Its protein is CASSLVVTTQQETQYF.

The chain is built from TRBV9 and TRBJ2-1, with 14 bases identical to TRBD2. The CDR3 runs to 15 residues. Germline lookup yields CDR1 SGDLS and CDR2 YYNGEE. Losses at the gene ends were 4 bases for V and 7 bases for J; bases not matched to a gene: 4. Here the CDR3 DNA reads TGTGCCAGCAGCTGGGGACTAGCGGGAGAGAATGAGCAGTTCTTC. Translation: CASSWGLAGENEQFF.

This chain links TRBV5-1 with TRBJ2-6; the match to TRBD1 covers 12 bases. Germline trimming cut 0 bases from V and 2 bases from J; bases unmatched to any gene: 3. Germline V gene sequence: CDR1 SGHRS, CDR2 YFSETQ. The CDR3 is 18 amino acids. The CDR3: CASSLGGQGAPGANVLTF. CDR3 DNA: TGCGCCAGCAGCTTGGGGGGACAGGGGGCGCCTGGGGCCAACGTCCTGACTTTC.

The rearrangement links TRBV6-5 to TRBJ2-7; the D gene is possibly TRBD1 (6 bases). V was pared by 2 bases and J by 2 bases, with 13 bases between. The V gene's germline CDR1 is MNHEY and CDR2 SVGAGI. The CDR3 covers 15 residues. CDR3 sequence: CASSYVGHLPYEQYF. The CDR3 DNA reads as TGTGCCAGCAGTTACGTGGGACACCTACCCTACGAGCAGTACTTC.

The J gene is TRBJ2-1, the V gene TRBV7-6; the match to TRBD2 covers 11 bases. The CDR3 runs to 14 residues. V lost 5 bases to trimming and J lost 9 bases; unmatched junction nucleotides: 6. The V gene's germline CDR1 is SGHVS and CDR2 FNYEAQ. The CDR3 loop is CASSTLAGVREQFF. CDR3 nucleotide sequence: TGTGCCAGCAGCACACTAGCGGGAGTACGTGAGCAGTTCTTC.

The gene calls are TRBV11-3 and TRBJ2-3, with no clear D. V lost 0 bases and J 4 bases, leaving 5 bases between the germline ends. The length of the CDR3 is 13 residues. From germline, CDR1 is SGHNT and CDR2 YENEEA. CDR3 sequence (DNA): TGTGCCAGCAGCTTAGATCTAGCAGATACGCAGTATTTT. This sequence encodes CASSLDLADTQYF.

V gene TRBV5-1 combines with J gene TRBJ2-1; 7 nucleotides agree with TRBD1. The CDR3 loop spans 15 amino acids. With V trimmed by 4 bases and J by 10 bases, 14 bases remained unmatched. CDR1 SGHRS and CDR2 YFSETQ come from the germline V gene. The CDR3 DNA reads TGCGCCAGCAGCGAGGGGAGACAGGGACCGAGAGAGCAGTTCTTC. Translation: CASSEGRQGPREQFF.

V usage is TRBV23-1 and J usage is TRBJ1-1; D uncertain. TRBV23-1 is filed as an ORF, its function uncertain. The CDR3 contains 11 residues. Trimming stripped 4 bases from V and 5 bases from J, with 5 bases between. CDR3 DNA: TGCGCCAGCAGTCGGCGGACTGAAGCTTTCTTT. This sequence encodes CASSRRTEAFF.

This clone was counted a single time. This rearrangement joins TRBV19 to TRBJ1-1; D gene unclear. The V and J ends lost 2 bases and 2 bases respectively, with 15 bases between them. The CDR3 consists of 16 residues. Germline assignment: CDR1 LNHDA and CDR2 SQIVND (reference sequence). This CDR3 is CASSISPLGINTEAFF. CDR3 in DNA: TGTGCCAGTAGTATAAGCCCCCTGGGGATCAACACTGAAGCTTTCTTT.

This chain links TRBV5-1 with TRBJ2-1; 9 nucleotides match TRBD2. This CDR3 is 16 amino acids long. Germline trimming cut 1 base from V and 5 bases from J; bases unmatched to any gene: 7. The V gene's germline CDR1 is SGHRS and CDR2 YFSETQ. The CDR3 loop reads CASSLLASGTHNEQFF. As DNA, the CDR3 is TGCGCCAGCAGCTTGTTGGCTAGCGGGACCCACAATGAGCAGTTCTTC.

V and J are TRBV2 and TRBJ2-5; TRBD1 agrees at 10 bases. The CDR3 totals 15 residues. Germline CDR1 and CDR2: SNHLY and FYNNEI. J lost 5 bases, V lost 4 bases, and 7 bases had no gene match. CDR3 sequence: CASSVLTGGTETQYF. In DNA form, the CDR3 reads TGTGCCAGCAGTGTATTGACAGGGGGCACGGAGACCCAGTACTTC.

This rearrangement joins TRBV6-5 to TRBJ2-7; D may correspond to TRBD1 or TRBD2 (6 bases each). Germline V gene lookup returns CDR1 MNHEY and CDR2 SVGAGI. CDR3 length: 15 amino acids. Trimming removed 8 bases at V and 3 bases at J, with 20 bases between. DNA of the CDR3: TGTGCCAGCCAAAGGGGGGCTGAGCCGAACTACGAGCAGTACTTC. Amino acid sequence: CASQRGAEPNYEQYF.

The CDR3 sequence is CASSWDGTFYEQYF. The CDR3 DNA reads TGTGCCAGCTCCTGGGACGGGACCTTCTACGAGCAGTACTTC. V is TRBV2 and J is TRBJ2-7; D may correspond to TRBD1 or TRBD2 (5 bases each). Germline V gene data show CDR1 as SNHLY and CDR2 as FYNNEI. This CDR3 is built from 14 residues. Trimming cost V 8 bases and J 3 bases, with 17 bases left between them.

V is TRBV2 and J is TRBJ1-1; no clear D gene. There are 11 residues in the CDR3. V was pared by 6 bases and J by 7 bases, with 9 bases between. From germline, CDR1 is SNHLY and CDR2 FYNNEI. CDR3 loop: CASRRQIEAFF. CDR3 sequence (DNA): TGTGCCAGCAGGAGACAAATTGAAGCTTTCTTT.

The rearrangement joins TRBV2 to TRBJ2-3; perhaps TRBD1 as D (9 bases). The length of the CDR3 is 15 residues. Germline assignment: CDR1 SNHLY and CDR2 FYNNEI. In DNA form, the CDR3 reads TGTGTCACACTGAGCGGGGGACAGGGAACAGATACGCAGTATTTT. This translates into CVTLSGGQGTDTQYF. The whole variable domain, remainder taken from reference TRBV2 and TRBJ2-3, is EPEVTQTPSHQVTQMGQEVILRCVPISNHLYFYWYRQILGQKVEFLVSFYNNEISEKSEIFDDQFSVERPDGSNFTLKIRSTKLEDSAMYFCVTLSGGQGTDTQYFGPGTRLTVL.

This chain uses TRBV5-1 with TRBJ2-1; no clear D gene. The CDR3 is 16 amino acids. Trimming took off 4 bases at V and 6 bases at J, with 20 bases between the two ends. The germline CDR1 and CDR2 sequences are SGHRS and YFSETQ. CDR3 residues: CASSRHAPGPPNEQFF. CDR3 bases: TGCGCCAGCAGCCGCCATGCCCCCGGGCCCCCCAATGAGCAGTTCTTC.

The chain links TRBV2 to TRBJ1-2; no clear D. The length of the CDR3 is 13 residues. Deletions cut 8 bases from V and 1 base from J, with 11 bases between. In germline, CDR1 is SNHLY, CDR2 FYNNEI. This chain's CDR3 is CASGAGFNYGYTF. CDR3 nucleotides: TGTGCCAGCGGCGCAGGATTTAACTATGGCTACACCTTC.

The rearrangement links TRBV15 to TRBJ2-3; TRBD1 aligns across 10 bases. This CDR3 comprises 17 residues. J gave up 4 bases and V 5 bases, and 12 bases lay outside the gene matches. Germline V lookup: CDR1 LNHNV, CDR2 YYDKDF (reference sequence). CDR3 residues: CATSGDRGSVMSDTQYF. CDR3 DNA sequence: TGTGCCACCAGCGGGGACAGGGGCAGTGTCATGTCAGATACGCAGTATTTT.